This T cell receptor beta chain was recovered during a study of cytomegalovirus exposure and HLA in healthy donors. A multiplex PCR was run with 60 Vbeta primers and 13 Jbeta primers. Profiling relied on immunoSEQ multiplex PCR, and the TCRdb table lists in-frame clones only, not all of them. The sample carries 100,000 to 150,000 clones, roughly 70% recorded once. On this clone: No antigen is known for it.

Study outcomes and limitations: Clonal expansion, a later analysis showed, was greater in HLA-associated TCR beta chains than in equally common others.

There are 12 residues in the CDR3. Germline V lookup: CDR1 LNHDA, CDR2 SQIVND (reference sequence). V dropped 4 bases and J dropped 5 bases, with 9 bases sitting between them. The V gene is TRBV19, the J gene TRBJ2-7, with a possible D match to TRBD2 (7 bases). The clonotype was recovered from a man younger than 40 in good health and CMV-seronegative. Sequenced material: PBMCs. The CDR3 bases are TGTGCCAGTAGTAAGGGGGGGGACGAGCAGTACTTC. Amino acid sequence: CASSKGGDEQYF.